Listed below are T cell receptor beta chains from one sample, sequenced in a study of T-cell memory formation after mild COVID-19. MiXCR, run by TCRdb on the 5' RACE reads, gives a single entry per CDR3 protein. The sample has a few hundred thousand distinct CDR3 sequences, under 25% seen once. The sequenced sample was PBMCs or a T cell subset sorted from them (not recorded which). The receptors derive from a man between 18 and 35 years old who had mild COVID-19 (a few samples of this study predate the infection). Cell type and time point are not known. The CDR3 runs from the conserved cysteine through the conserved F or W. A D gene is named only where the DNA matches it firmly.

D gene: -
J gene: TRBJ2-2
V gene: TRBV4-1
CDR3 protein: CASSQIARGGEGELFF

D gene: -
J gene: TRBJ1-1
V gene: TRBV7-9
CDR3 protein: CASEPQGINTEAFF

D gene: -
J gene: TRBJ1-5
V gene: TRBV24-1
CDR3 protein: CATSNVGGHQPQHF

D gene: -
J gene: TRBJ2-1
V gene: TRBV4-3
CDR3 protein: CASRRGLAGGEQFF

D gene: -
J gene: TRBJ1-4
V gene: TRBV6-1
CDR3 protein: CASNTFPLQHRATNEKLFF

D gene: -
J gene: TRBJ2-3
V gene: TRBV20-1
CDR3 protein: CSAPPAGVGSTDTQYF

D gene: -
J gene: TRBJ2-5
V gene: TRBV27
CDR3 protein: CASCQRPLPSVTQYF

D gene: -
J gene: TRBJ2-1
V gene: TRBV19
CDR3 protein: CASSAGALNEQFF

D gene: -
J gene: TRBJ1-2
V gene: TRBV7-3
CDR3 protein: CASSVGEGVNYGYTF

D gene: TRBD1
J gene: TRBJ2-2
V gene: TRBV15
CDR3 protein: CATSDRSGGELFF

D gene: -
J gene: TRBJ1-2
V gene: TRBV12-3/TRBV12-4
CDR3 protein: CASRAWGSGYTF

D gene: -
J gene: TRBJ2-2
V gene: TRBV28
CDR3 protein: CASSFLGELFF

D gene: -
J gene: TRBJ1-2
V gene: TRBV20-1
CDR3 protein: CSARPGQGPVDYGYTF